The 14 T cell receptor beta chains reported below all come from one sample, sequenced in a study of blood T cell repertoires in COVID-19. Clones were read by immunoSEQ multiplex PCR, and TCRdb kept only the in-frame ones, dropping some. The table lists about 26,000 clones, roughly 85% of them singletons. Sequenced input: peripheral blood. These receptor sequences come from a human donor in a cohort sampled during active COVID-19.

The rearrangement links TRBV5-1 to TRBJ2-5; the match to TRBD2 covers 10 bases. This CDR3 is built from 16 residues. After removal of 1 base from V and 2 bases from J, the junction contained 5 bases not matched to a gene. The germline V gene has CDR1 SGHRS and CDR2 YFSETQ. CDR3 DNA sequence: TGCGCCAGCAGCTTGTTGTCTAGCGGGGGACAAGAGACCCAGTACTTC. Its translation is CASSLLSSGGQETQYF.

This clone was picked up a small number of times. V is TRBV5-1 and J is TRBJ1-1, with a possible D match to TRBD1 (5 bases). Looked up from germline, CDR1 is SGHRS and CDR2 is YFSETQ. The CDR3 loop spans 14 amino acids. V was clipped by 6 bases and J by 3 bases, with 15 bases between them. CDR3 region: CASTPARGYTEAFF. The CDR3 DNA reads TGCGCCAGCACCCCGGCCCGGGGGTACACTGAAGCTTTCTTT.

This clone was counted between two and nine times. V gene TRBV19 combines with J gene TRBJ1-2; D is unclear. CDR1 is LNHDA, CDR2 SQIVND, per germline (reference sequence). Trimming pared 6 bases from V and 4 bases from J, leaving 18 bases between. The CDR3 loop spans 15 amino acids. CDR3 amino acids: CASSRTSGSAYGYTF. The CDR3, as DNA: TGTGCCAGTAGCCGCACTTCAGGATCGGCCTATGGCTACACCTTC.

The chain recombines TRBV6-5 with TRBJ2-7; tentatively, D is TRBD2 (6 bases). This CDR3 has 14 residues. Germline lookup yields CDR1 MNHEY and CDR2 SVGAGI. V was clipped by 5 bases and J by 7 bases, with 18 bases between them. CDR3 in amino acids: CASSPQGLYAEQYF. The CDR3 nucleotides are TGTGCCAGCAGTCCGCAGGGACTCTACGCAGAGCAGTACTTC.

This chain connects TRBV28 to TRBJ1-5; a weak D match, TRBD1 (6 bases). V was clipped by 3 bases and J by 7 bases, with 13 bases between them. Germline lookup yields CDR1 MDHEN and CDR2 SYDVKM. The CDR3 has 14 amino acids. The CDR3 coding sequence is TGTGCCAGCAGTTTTTATGCCGGGACACAGCCCCAGCATTTT. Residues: CASSFYAGTQPQHF.

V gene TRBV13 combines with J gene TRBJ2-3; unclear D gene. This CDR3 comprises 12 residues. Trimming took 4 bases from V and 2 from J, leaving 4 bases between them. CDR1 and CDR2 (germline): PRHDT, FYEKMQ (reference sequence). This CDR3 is CASSYTTDTQYF. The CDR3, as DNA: TGTGCCAGCAGCTACACCACAGATACGCAGTATTTT.

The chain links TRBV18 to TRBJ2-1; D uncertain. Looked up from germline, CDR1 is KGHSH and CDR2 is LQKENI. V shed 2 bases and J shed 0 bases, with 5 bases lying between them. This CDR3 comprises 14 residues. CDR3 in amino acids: CASSPASSYNEQFF. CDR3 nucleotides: TGTGCCAGCTCACCAGCTAGCTCCTACAATGAGCAGTTCTTC.

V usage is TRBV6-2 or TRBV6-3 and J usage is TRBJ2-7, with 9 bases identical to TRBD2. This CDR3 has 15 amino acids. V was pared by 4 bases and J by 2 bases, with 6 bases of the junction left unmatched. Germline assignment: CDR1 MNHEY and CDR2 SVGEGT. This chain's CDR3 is CASSFSGRRTYEQYF. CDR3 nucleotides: TGTGCCAGCAGTTTCAGCGGGAGGCGCACCTACGAGCAGTACTTC.

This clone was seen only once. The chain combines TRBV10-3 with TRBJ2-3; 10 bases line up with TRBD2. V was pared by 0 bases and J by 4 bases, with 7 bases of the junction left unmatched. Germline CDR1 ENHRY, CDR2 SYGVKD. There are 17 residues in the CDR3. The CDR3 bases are TGTGCCATCAGTGAGTCACAGCGGGGGGGCGGGTCAGATACGCAGTATTTT. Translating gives CAISESQRGGGSDTQYF.

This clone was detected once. The CDR3 region has the DNA TGTGCCAGCAGTTTGGTGAGGACTGAAGCTTTCTTT. Translation gives CASSLVRTEAFF. The genes are TRBV6-2 or TRBV6-3 and TRBJ1-1; D gene unclear. V lost 4 bases and J 5 bases, leaving 8 bases between the germline ends. Germline-derived CDR1 and CDR2 are MNHEY and SVGEGT. The CDR3 runs to 12 residues.

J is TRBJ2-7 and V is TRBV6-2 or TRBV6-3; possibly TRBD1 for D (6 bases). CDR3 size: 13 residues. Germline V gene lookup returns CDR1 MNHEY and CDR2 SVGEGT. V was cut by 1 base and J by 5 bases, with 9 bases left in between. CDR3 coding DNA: TGTGCCAGCAGTTACTTCTACAGGGACGAGCAGTACTTC. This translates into CASSYFYRDEQYF.

CDR3 region: CASSEASGNYEQFF. Written as DNA, the CDR3 is TGCGCCAGCAGTGAGGCTAGCGGGAACTATGAGCAGTTCTTC. This chain uses TRBV10-1 with TRBJ2-1; 9 positions match TRBD2. Trimming cost V 2 bases and J 8 bases; bases outside gene matches: 4. Per germline, CDR1 WNHNN and CDR2 SYGVQD (reference sequence). The CDR3 sequence is 14 residues long.

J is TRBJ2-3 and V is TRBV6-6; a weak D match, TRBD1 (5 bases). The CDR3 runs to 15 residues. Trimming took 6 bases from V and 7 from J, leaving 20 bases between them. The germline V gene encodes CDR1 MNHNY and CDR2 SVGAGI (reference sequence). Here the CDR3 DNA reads TGTGCCAGCAGCCCGGACAATTCTGGCCTATATACGCAGTATTTT. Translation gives CASSPDNSGLYTQYF.

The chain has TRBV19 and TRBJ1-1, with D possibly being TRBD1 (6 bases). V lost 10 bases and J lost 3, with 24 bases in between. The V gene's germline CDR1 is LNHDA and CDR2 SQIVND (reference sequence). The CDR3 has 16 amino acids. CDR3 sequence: CANPPAGALCYTEAFF. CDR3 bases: TGTGCCAACCCTCCCGCGGGGGCCCTCTGTTACACTGAAGCTTTCTTT.